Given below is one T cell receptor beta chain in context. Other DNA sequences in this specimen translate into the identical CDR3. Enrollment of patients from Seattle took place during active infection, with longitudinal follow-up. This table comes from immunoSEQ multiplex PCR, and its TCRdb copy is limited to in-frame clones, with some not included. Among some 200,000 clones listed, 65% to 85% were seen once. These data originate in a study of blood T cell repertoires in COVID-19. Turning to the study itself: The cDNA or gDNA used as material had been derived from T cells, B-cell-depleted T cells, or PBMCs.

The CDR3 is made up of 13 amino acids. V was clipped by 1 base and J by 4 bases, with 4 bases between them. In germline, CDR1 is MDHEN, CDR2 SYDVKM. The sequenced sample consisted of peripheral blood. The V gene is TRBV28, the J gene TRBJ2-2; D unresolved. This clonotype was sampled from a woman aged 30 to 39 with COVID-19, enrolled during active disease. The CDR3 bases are TGTGCCAGCAGTTTATCTAGCACCGGGGAGCTGTTTTTT. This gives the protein CASSLSSTGELFF.